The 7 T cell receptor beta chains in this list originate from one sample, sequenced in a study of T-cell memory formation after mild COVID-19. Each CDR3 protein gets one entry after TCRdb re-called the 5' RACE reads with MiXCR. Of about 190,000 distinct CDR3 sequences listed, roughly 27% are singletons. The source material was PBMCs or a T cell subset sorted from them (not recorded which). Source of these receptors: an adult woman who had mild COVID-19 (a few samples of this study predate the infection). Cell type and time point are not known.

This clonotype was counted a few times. As DNA, the CDR3 is TGTGCCACCCGCCTAGCGGCGAGCTCCTACGAGCAGTACTTC. It yields the protein CATRLAASSYEQYF. The genes are TRBV7-2 and TRBJ2-7; TRBD2 matches at 7 bases. CDR1 and CDR2 from the germline V gene are SGHTA and FQGNSA. After removal of 10 bases from V and 0 bases from J, the junction contained 9 bases not matched to a gene. The CDR3 runs 14 residues.

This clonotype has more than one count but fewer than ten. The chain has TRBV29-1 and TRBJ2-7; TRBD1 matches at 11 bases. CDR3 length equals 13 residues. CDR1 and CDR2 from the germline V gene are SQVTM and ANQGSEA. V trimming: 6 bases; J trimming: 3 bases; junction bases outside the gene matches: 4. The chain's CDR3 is CSVYGTGGYEQYF. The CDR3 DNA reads TGCAGCGTCTACGGGACAGGGGGCTACGAGCAGTACTTC.

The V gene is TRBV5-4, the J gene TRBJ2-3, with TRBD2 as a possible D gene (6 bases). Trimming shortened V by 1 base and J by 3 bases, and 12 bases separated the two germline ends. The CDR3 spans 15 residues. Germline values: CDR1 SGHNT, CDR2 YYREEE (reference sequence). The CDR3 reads CASSLLARGTDTQYF. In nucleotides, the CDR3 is TGTGCCAGCAGCTTGCTAGCGAGGGGAACAGATACGCAGTATTTT.

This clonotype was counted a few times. CDR3 nucleotide sequence: TGTGCCAGCAGCCAAGGACCCACTAGCAATCAGCCCCAGCATTTT. The encoded protein is CASSQGPTSNQPQHF. The genes are TRBV3-1 and TRBJ1-5; D unresolved. Trimming removed 1 base at V and 0 bases at J, with 7 bases between. Per germline, CDR1 LGHDT and CDR2 YNNKEL (reference sequence). The length of the CDR3 is 15 residues.

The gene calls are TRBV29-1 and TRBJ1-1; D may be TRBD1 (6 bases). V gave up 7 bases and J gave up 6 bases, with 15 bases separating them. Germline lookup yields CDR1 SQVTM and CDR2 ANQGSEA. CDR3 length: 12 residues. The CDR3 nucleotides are TGCAGCGCTGCGACAGGAACGGCTGAAGCTTTCTTT. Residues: CSAATGTAEAFF. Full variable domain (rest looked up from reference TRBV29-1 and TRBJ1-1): SAVISQKPSRDICQRGTSLTIQCQVDSQVTMMFWYRQQPGQSLTLIATANQGSEATYESGFVIDKFPISRPNLTFSTLTVSNMSPEDSSIYLCSAATGTAEAFFGQGTRLTVV.

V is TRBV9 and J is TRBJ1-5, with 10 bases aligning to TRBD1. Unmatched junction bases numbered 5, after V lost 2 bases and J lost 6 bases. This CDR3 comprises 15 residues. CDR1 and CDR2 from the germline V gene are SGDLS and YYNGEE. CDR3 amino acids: CASSVTGGDTQPQHF. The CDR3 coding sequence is TGTGCCAGCAGCGTGACAGGGGGCGATACTCAGCCCCAGCATTTT.

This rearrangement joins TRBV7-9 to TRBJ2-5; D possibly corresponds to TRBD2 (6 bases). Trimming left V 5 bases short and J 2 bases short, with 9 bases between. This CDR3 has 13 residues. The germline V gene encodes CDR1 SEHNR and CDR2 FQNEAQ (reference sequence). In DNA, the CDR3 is TGTGCCAGCAGCACCGGGACTCAAGAGACCCAGTACTTC. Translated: CASSTGTQETQYF.